This TCR beta chain was retrieved from a study of CD8 T cells in ankylosing spondylitis. The germline gives CDR1 SQVTM, CDR2 ANQGSEA. V lost 7 bases and J 0 bases, leaving 11 bases between the germline ends. This CDR3 region has 13 residues. In this sample, this clonotype turned up many times. TCRdb re-derived calls from the 5' RACE reads in MiXCR, one entry per CDR3 protein. The table includes a few hundred thousand distinct CDR3 sequences, 24% detected once. The sequencing input was blood, either unsorted or a sorted T cell fraction (not recorded which). This clonotype was obtained from a male donor with ankylosing spondylitis or in good health (not recorded which). The chain joins TRBV29-1 to TRBJ2-3; TRBD1 might be the D (5 bases). CDR3 nucleotides: TGCAGCGCAAAGGGGATTAGCACAGATACGCAGTATTTT. Encoded protein: CSAKGISTDTQYF.